This T cell receptor beta chain was sequenced during a study of cytomegalovirus exposure and HLA in healthy donors (dated by TCRdb to the late 2010s). For the wider study: In an earlier analysis of 587 of the donors, approximately 260 Gb of sequence data and 90 million to 120 million unique TCR beta sequences from some 170 million T cells were reported. High-throughput TCR immunosequencing, statistical association of individual TCRs with disease status, and machine learning were combined to predict cytomegalovirus infection status. The study aimed to test whether cataloging public T cell receptors could reveal signatures of past pathogen exposure. Of the roughly 410 genotyped donors, approximately 81% were placed in the genetic ancestry cluster associated with self-reported Caucasian donors. Rather than using new phenotypic data, the later analysis identified candidate immune exposures from TCR beta sequences and from how often those sequences occurred across donors. Every discovery cohort repertoire had been produced on one sequencing platform. The study used immunosequencing to profile the T cell repertoires of several hundred subjects and linked those repertoires to cytomegalovirus serostatus. In addition to the first cohort of 666 subjects, a separate validation cohort of approximately 130 different subjects was used. Typing coverage differed by locus: A, B, C, DRB1 and DQB1 were typed in roughly 629-630 donors, DQA1 in about 550, DPA1 in 600 to 610, and DPB1 in around 440. Alongside the repertoire data, information on donor age, sex, ethnicity and CMV serostatus was compiled. In a later analysis, previously published TCR beta repertoires from 666 donors were re-analyzed and high-resolution HLA genotyping was added so that TCR occurrence patterns could be studied. On average, around 240,000 unique TCR beta nucleotide sequences were sequenced per donor among about 400 genotyped donors of the cohort, with roughly 20% of those sequences being non-productive. Because of strong linkage in the cohort, roughly five DR-DQ haplotypes were treated as single units for association and clustering. A later genetic analysis used genome-wide SNP genotypes for about 65% of the roughly 700 donors, treating that subset as a discovery cohort. An earlier analysis of around 580 of the donors used high-throughput TCR beta sequencing to judge whether each TCR beta V gene segment behaved as functional or pseudogenic. Approximately 310 gigabases of sequencing data and around 87 million unique TCR sequences were included in an early release covering around 600 HLA-typed donors. Class I and class II HLA loci were covered by the typing at four-digit resolution. Results and caveats for the whole study, not just this receptor: In both the original and validation cohorts, the classifier was reported to diagnose cytomegalovirus status with high specificity and sensitivity. Broadly in line with IMGT annotations, most TCR beta V segments showed up in productive rearrangements about 87% or about 30% of the time in an earlier analysis of approximately 640 of the donors. Some IMGT-functional V segments, including TRBV6-2 and TRBV6-3, could not be distinguished by the 87-base-pair reads and were therefore excluded. A later analysis found that HLA-associated TCR beta chains were more clonally expanded and had lower generation probabilities than equally common non-associated chains. A later analysis found that TCR association rates varied across HLA loci, with DRB1 alleles showing the most associated TCRs and HLA-C alleles the fewest. Assigning TCR associations to individual alleles was difficult when HLA alleles, especially DR and DQ, strongly co-occurred. Across donors, most TCR sequences were observed very rarely, whereas some public TCRs were present in many individuals. Most CMV-associated TCR beta chains appeared to be HLA-restricted in a later analysis, and the HLA associations seemed to be driven largely by CMV exposure. In a later genetic analysis, fewer N-insertions in productive TCRs were reported among donors in an Asian-associated ancestry cluster than the approximately 710-donor mean. The study listed approximately 150 TCR beta chains as associated with cytomegalovirus. In vitro tests confirmed that a few of the cytomegalovirus-associated TCR beta chains recognize cytomegalovirus antigens. According to a later analysis, parvovirus B19, influenza, CMV and Epstein-Barr virus appeared linked to several top co-occurrence clusters. An association between a missense DCLRE1C variant and V-gene and J-gene trimming of TCR beta chains was found in a later genetic analysis and replicated in an independent cohort. According to the authors, the approach could potentially be generalized to other disease states and immunological phenotypes. Presence/absence analyses assumed roughly uniform sequencing depth across donors, an assumption that may not hold. A group of highly shared sequence variants was considered likely to be a technical artifact of the sequencing pipeline. The earlier analysis of approximately 560 of the donors excluded approximately 15 rarely observed V segments, including chromosome 9 orphons, because counts were too low. A further reported finding was that TCR beta sequences accurately predicted the HLA-A and HLA-B alleles for most subjects in the first cohort. Specific HLA alleles were associated with about 17,000 TCR beta sequences at a false discovery rate of 0.05 in a later analysis. The only immune exposure information available for the cohort was CMV serostatus. HLA typing was unavailable for some donors at each locus, so association tests used only the typed subset. Only TCR beta chains were sequenced in this cohort, and the absence of alpha or paired-chain data limited detectable features. Linkage disequilibrium might explain the correlated functional status among segregating V segments, but an unknown experimental factor could not be excluded.

In total, approximately 700 healthy bone marrow donors made up the cohort. Cohort members were all nominally healthy when sampled, although unrecorded immune exposures were likely present. The donor was CMV seropositive and was included in the group of approximately 300 seropositive cohort members. Every donor gave a peripheral blood sample, and the peripheral blood mononuclear cells from that sample were used for TCR beta sequencing. Genomic DNA was extracted from the blood cell samples with the Qiagen DNeasy Blood Extraction Kit. Libraries were built with the immunoSEQ multiplex PCR assay. The multiplex PCR relied on a mix of 60 forward primers for TCR Vbeta segments and 13 reverse primers for TCR Jbeta segments. A multiplex PCR assay on genomic DNA amplified the CDR3 region of rearranged TCR beta genes. The amplified TCR beta libraries were sequenced on the Illumina HiSeq System as 87-base-pair reads. On the authors' methods: A later analysis counted approximately 76 million unique TCR beta chains across the 700 or so repertoires, and 9.5 million to 11 million of these chains were shared by at least two donors. Raw reads were error-corrected and collapsed into unique sequences by a nearest-neighbor algorithm in which closely related sequences were merged to remove PCR and sequencing errors. Alignment of CDR3 sequences to IMGT reference sequences was used to assign V, D and J gene segments. For a sequence to be retained, a match of at least six nucleotides was required to both a V gene segment and a J gene segment. Rearrangements were classified as productive when the CDR3 lacked stop codons and remained in frame with V and J, and all other rearrangements were classified as non-productive. CDR3 was defined according to IMGT convention as the region running from the second conserved V-encoded cysteine to the conserved J-encoded phenylalanine. Sequences without an unambiguous match to a single V gene segment were excluded from the earlier analysis of 587 of the donors. An earlier analysis of 587 of the donors classified V segments as functional when productive rearrangements were above 56.7% and as segregating when the standard deviation between donors was above 5%. A statistical classification framework was developed to diagnose cytomegalovirus status using the catalog of TCR beta chain sequences. In a later analysis, V and J genes were assigned by comparing TCR nucleotide sequences against IMGT/GENE-DB human TR gene sequences. A later analysis assigned CDR3 sequences and most-parsimonious VDJ recombination scenarios with the TCRdist pipeline. In a later analysis, every TCR beta chain was defined by the combination of its CDR3 amino acid sequence and its V-gene family, and reads without a unique V-gene family were dropped. A later analysis removed over 500 highly shared, low-generation-probability nucleotide sequences to deal with suspected cross-contamination and a sequencing artifact. In a later analysis, a clonal expansion index was calculated for each public chain from normalized within-repertoire ranks of inferred template counts. Generation probabilities in a later analysis came from a VDJ recombination model fitted to out-of-frame rearrangements, and those results were checked against IGoR. In a later analysis, TCR-TCR, TCR-HLA and TCR-CMV co-occurrence was scored with hypergeometric tests, and a repertoire-size bias correction was applied to TCR pairs. To estimate false discovery rates, a later analysis permuted the HLA or CMV assignments 20 times. In a later analysis, co-occurring TCRs were grouped with DBSCAN, and TCRdist sequence similarity was added when clustering was performed within HLA-allele-positive subsets. Repertoires with fewer than 30,000 or more than 120,000 public chains were left out of co-occurrence clustering, as were a handful of repertoires with anomalous nucleotide sharing. What TCRdb holds here is the immuneACCESS table cut down to in-frame rearrangements. Part of the clones is not present; checked against another copy, under half of the missing clones reflect an unresolved V gene, and the others are unexplained. The DNA was the basis for D and trimming; V, J and clone size are from that table. Across this sample there are about 140,000 clones, with roughly 80% seen only once. In total, the top ten clones hold approximately 6.2% of the sample.

Concerning this clone itself: It has no known antigen specificity. No base quality information exists; no much larger clone differs at one position.

The germline V gene yields SNHLY for CDR1 and FYNNEI for CDR2. The CDR3 contains 16 residues, cysteine and phenylalanine counted. The entry retains the CDR3 DNA only, 48 bases that are in frame from base 1. For this chain, trimming is 6 bases at the V end and 7 bases at the J end, and the number of junction bases without a gene match is 12. This sequence originates from a man in his forties in good health and CMV-seropositive. The V and J genes are TRBV2 and TRBJ2-1; TRBD2 lines up with 10 middle nucleotides. The sequenced sample consisted of PBMCs. This receptor carries the CDR3 CASRVEAGGPTNEQFF. The DNA reads as follows: TGTGCCAGCAGGGTGGAAGCGGGAGGGCCTACGAATGAGCAGTTCTTC.